This T cell receptor beta chain is drawn from a study of tumor-infiltrating lymphocytes in localized non-small cell lung cancer. At the level of the study: Several tumor histologies, both smoking statuses, and some post-neoadjuvant chemotherapy samples were included.

Germline loops: CDR1 SQVTM, CDR2 ANQGSEA. The CDR3 totals 14 residues. V lost 1 base to trimming and J lost 8 bases, with 15 bases between them. Comment on this clone: No antigen is known for it.

Study-wide findings and caveats: Compared with uninvolved lung, tumors showed higher T cell infiltration by TCRbeta sequencing. No T-cell fraction difference was seen between IM1 and IM2 tumors.

TCRdb's table, derived via immunoSEQ multiplex PCR, lists solely in-frame clones and lacks some. The table includes approximately 12,000 clones, 75% to 80% detected once. The sequenced sample consisted of uninvolved lung tissue not adjacent to the tumor. This sequence originates from a human donor with non-small cell lung cancer. This chain connects TRBV29-1 to TRBJ2-1; D unclear. The CDR3 here is CSVEGSYPGDEQFF. CDR3 bases: TGCAGCGTTGAAGGGTCCTACCCCGGAGATGAGCAGTTCTTC.